This TCR beta chain was documented in a study of human T cells and chemical hapten exposure. V was cut by 0 bases and J by 3 bases, with 14 bases left in between. CDR3 length: 16 amino acids. CDR1 MGHRA and CDR2 YSYEKL come from the germline V gene. MiXCR, applied by TCRdb to the 5' RACE reads, yields one record per CDR3 protein. The data show approximately 81,000 distinct CDR3 sequences, roughly 8% seen once. Unfractionated whole blood yielded the extracted total RNA. This clonotype was found a few times. No antigen is known for it. Study conclusions and caveats: After DPC sensitization, TCRs above 1 in 1000 frequency showed no change.

The sequence came from a male donor in good health. The gene calls are TRBV4-1 and TRBJ1-2; D gene uncertain. This CDR3 reads CASSQDVAAPYYGYTF. The CDR3 DNA follows: TGCGCCAGCAGCCAAGACGTGGCCGCTCCCTACTATGGCTACACCTTC.